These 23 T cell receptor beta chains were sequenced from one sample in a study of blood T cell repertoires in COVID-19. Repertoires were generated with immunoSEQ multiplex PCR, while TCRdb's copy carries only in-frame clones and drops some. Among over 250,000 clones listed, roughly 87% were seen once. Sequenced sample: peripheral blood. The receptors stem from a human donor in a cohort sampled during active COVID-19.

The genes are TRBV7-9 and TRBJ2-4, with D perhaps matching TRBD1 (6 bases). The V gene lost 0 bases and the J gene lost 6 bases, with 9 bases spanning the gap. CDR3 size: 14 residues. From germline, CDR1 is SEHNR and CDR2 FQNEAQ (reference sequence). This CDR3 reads CASSLAGGVNIQYF. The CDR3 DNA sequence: TGTGCCAGCAGCTTAGCAGGGGGAGTAAACATTCAGTACTTC.

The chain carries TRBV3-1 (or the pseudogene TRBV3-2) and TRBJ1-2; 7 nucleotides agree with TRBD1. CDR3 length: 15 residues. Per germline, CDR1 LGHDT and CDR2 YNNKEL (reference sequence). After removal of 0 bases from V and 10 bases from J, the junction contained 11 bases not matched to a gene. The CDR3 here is CASSQDWETGRFYTF. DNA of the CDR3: TGTGCCAGCAGCCAAGATTGGGAGACAGGGAGATTCTACACCTTC.

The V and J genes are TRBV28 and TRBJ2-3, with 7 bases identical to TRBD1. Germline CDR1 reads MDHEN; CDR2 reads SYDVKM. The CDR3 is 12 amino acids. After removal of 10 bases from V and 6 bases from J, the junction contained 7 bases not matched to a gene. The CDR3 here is CATKTGTDTQYF. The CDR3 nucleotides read TGTGCCACCAAGACAGGGACCGATACGCAGTATTTT.

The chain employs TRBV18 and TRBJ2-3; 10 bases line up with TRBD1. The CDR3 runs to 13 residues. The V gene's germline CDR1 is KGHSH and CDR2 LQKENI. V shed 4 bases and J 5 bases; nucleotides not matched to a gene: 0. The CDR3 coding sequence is TGTGCCAGCTCACGGGACAGGGGAGATACGCAGTATTTT. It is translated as CASSRDRGDTQYF.

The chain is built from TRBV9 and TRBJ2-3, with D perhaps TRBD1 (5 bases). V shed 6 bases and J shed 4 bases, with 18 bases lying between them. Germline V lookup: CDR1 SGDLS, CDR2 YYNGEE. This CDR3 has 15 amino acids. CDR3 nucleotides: TGTGCCAGCACGTTAAGCCTGGACACGTCAGATACGCAGTATTTT. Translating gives CASTLSLDTSDTQYF.

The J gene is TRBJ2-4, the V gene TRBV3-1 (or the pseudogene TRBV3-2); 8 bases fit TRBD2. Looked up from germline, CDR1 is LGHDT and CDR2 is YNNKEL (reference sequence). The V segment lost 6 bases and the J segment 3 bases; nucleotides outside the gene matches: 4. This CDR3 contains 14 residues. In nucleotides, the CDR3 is TGTGCCAGCAGTGCGGGGGGTAACAAAAACATTCAGTACTTC. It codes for CASSAGGNKNIQYF.

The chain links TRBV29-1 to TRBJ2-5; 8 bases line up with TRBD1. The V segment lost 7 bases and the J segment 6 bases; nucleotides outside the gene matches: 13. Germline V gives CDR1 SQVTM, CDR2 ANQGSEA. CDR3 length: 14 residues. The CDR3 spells CSALSGGALQTQYF. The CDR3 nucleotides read TGCAGCGCTCTATCAGGGGGCGCCTTACAGACCCAGTACTTC.

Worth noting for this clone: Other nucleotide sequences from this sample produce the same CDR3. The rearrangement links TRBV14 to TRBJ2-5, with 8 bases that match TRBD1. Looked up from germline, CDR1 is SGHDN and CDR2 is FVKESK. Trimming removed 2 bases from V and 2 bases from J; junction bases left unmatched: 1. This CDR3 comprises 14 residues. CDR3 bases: TGTGCCAGCAGCCAAAACAGGGGGCAAGAGACCCAGTACTTC. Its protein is CASSQNRGQETQYF.

The CDR3 region is CASSETSGGNNEQFF. CDR3 coding DNA: TGTGCCAGCAGCGAAACTAGCGGGGGGAACAATGAGCAGTTCTTC. This sequence joins TRBV3-1 (or the pseudogene TRBV3-2) and TRBJ2-1; 12 bases are a match to TRBD2. The length of the CDR3 is 15 residues. Germline V gene sequence: CDR1 LGHDT, CDR2 YNNKEL (reference sequence). Trimming at V came to 5 bases and at J to 5 bases, leaving 4 bases not matched to a gene.

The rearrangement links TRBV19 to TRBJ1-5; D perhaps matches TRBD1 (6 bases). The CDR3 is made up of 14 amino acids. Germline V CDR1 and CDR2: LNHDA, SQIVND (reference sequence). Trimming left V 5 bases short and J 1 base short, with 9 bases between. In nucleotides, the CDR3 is TGTGCCAGTAGTGCCCAGGGGAGCAATCAGCCCCAGCATTTT. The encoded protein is CASSAQGSNQPQHF.

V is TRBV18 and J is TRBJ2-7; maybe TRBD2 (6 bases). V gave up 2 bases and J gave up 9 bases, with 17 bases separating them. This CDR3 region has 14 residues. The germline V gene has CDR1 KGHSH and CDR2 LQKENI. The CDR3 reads CASSPIDSSGVQYF. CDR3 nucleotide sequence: TGTGCCAGCTCACCAATCGACAGTTCGGGGGTGCAGTACTTC.

The CDR3 loop reads CASSQDRRETTDTQYF. In DNA, the CDR3 is TGTGCCAGCAGCCAAGATAGGCGGGAGACCACAGATACGCAGTATTTT. The chain couples TRBV3-1 (or the pseudogene TRBV3-2) to TRBJ2-3; 7 nucleotides match TRBD2. Looked up from germline, CDR1 is LGHDT and CDR2 is YNNKEL (reference sequence). CDR3 length: 16 amino acids. V dropped 0 bases and J dropped 2; count of bases not matched to a gene: 5.

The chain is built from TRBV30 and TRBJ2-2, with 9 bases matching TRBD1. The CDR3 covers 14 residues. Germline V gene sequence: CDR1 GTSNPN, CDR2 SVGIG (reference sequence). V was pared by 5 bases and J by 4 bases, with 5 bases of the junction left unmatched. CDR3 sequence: CAWDTGGPTGELFF. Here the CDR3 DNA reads TGTGCCTGGGATACAGGGGGCCCCACCGGGGAGCTGTTTTTT.

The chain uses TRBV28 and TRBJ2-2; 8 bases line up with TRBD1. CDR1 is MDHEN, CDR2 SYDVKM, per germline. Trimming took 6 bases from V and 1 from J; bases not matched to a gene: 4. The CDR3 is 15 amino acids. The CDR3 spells CASSSGQVNTGELFF. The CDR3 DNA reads TGTGCCAGCAGCTCGGGACAGGTGAACACCGGGGAGCTGTTTTTT.

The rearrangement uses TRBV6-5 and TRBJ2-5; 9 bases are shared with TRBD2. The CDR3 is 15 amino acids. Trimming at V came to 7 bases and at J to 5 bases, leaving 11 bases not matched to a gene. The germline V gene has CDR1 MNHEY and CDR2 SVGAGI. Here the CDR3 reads CASTRGSGSGETQYF. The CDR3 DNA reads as TGTGCCAGCACCCGGGGTAGCGGGAGTGGGGAGACCCAGTACTTC.

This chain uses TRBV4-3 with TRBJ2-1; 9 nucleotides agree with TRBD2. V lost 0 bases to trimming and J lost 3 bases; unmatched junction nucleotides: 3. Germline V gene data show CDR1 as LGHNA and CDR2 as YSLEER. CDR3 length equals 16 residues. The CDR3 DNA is TGCGCCAGCAGCCAAGAATCTAGCGGGAACTACAATGAGCAGTTCTTC. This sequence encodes CASSQESSGNYNEQFF.

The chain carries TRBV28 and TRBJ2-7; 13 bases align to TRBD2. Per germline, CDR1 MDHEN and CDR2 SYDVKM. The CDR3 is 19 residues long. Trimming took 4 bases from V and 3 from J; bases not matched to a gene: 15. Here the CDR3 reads CASSSMTSGRPNKLYEQYF. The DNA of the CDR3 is TGTGCCAGCAGTTCGATGACTAGCGGGAGGCCCAACAAACTCTACGAGCAGTACTTC.

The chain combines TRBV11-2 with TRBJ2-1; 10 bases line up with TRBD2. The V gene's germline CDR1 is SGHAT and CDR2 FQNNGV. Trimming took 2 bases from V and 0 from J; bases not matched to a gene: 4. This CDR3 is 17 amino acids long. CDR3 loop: CASSLLASGSSYNEQFF. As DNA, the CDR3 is TGTGCCAGCAGCTTATTAGCTAGCGGGAGCTCCTACAATGAGCAGTTCTTC. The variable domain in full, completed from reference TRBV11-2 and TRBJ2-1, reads EAGVAQSPRYKIIEKRQSVAFWCNPISGHATLYWYQQILGQGPKLLIQFQNNGVVDDSQLPKDRFSAERLKGVDSTLKIQPAKLEDSAVYLCASSLLASGSSYNEQFFGPGTRLTVL.

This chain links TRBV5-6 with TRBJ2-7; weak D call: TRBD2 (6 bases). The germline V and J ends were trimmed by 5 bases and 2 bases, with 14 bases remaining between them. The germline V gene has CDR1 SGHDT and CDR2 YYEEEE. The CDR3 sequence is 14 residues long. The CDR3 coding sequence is TGTGCCAGCAGGTCCCGGGACTCAACCTACGAGCAGTACTTC. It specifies CASRSRDSTYEQYF. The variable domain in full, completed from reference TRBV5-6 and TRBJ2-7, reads DAGVTQSPTHLIKTRGQQVTLRCSPKSGHDTVSWYQQALGQGPQFIFQYYEEEERQRGNFPDRFSGHQFPNYSSELNVNALLLGDSALYLCASRSRDSTYEQYFGPGTRLTVT.

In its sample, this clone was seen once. CDR3 DNA: TGTGCCAGCAGCGCCTCCGCGCCTAACTATGGCTACACCTTC. It yields the protein CASSASAPNYGYTF. The genes are TRBV6-5 and TRBJ1-2; unclear D gene. Trimming left V 6 bases short and J 0 bases short, with 11 bases between. The germline V gene encodes CDR1 MNHEY and CDR2 SVGAGI. The CDR3 is 14 amino acids.

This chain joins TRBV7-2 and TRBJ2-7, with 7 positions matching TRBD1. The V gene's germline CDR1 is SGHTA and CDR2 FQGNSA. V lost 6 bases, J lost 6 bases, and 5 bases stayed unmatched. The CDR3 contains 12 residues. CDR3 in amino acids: CASSLRGPEQYF. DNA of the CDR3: TGTGCCAGCAGTCTAAGGGGGCCCGAGCAGTACTTC.

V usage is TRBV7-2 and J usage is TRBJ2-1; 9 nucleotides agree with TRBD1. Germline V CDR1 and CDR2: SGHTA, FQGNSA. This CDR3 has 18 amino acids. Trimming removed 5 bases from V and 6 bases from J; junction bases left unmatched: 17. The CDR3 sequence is CASSQAPRWDRVFNEQFF. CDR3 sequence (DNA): TGTGCCAGCAGCCAAGCTCCCCGTTGGGACAGGGTATTCAATGAGCAGTTCTTC.

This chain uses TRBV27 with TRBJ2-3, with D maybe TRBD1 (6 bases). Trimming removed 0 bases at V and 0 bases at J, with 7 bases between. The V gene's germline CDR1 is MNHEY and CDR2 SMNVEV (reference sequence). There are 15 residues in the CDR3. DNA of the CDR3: TGTGCCAGCAGTTTATCGGGGGCTAGCACAGATACGCAGTATTTT. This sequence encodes CASSLSGASTDTQYF.